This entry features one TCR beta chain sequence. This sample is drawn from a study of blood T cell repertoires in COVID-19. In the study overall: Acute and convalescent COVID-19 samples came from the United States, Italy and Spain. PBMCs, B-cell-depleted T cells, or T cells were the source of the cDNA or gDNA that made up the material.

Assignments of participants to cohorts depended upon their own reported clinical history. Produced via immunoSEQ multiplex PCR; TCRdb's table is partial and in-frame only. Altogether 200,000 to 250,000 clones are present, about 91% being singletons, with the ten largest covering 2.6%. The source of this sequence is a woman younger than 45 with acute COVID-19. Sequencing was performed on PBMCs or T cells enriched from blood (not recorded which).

The CDR3 here is CASSYLPVLGSETQYF. The CDR3 DNA is TGTGCCAGCAGTTATCTACCAGTTCTCGGGAGCGAGACCCAGTACTTC. The V and J genes are TRBV2 and TRBJ2-5; D might be TRBD2 (6 bases). The germline V and J ends were trimmed by 5 bases and 5 bases, with 21 bases remaining between them. The length of the CDR3 is 16 residues. Germline CDR1 and CDR2: SNHLY and FYNNEI. The full variable domain, with the rest looked up from reference TRBV2 and TRBJ2-5, is EPEVTQTPSHQVTQMGQEVILRCVPISNHLYFYWYRQILGQKVEFLVSFYNNEISEKSEIFDDQFSVERPDGSNFTLKIRSTKLEDSAMYFCASSYLPVLGSETQYFGPGTRLLVL.